This TCR beta chain was sequenced during a study of blood T cell repertoires in COVID-19. Whole-study context: From the United States, Italy and Spain came samples of acute and convalescent COVID-19. In each case, the material was cDNA or gDNA derived from T cells, B-cell-depleted T cells, or PBMCs.

In the authors' workflow: Reference gene primer amplification gave nucleated cell count estimates. Sequenced by immunoSEQ multiplex PCR; TCRdb stores in-frame clones only, minus some. The DNA was the basis for D and trimming; V, J and clone size are from that table. The sample lists about 140,000 clones; around 89% were seen once. This clone was counted once. This clonotype was sampled from an elderly woman with acute or convalescent COVID-19. The sample comprised peripheral blood.

CDR3 DNA sequence: TGTGCCAGCAGCGTAGCTGGGGGCAGGGGTCAGCCCCAGCATTTT. Translation gives CASSVAGGRGQPQHF. V usage is TRBV9 and J usage is TRBJ1-5; weak D call: TRBD1 (6 bases). Germline loops: CDR1 SGDLS, CDR2 YYNGEE. The V gene lost 0 bases and the J gene lost 6 bases, with 13 bases spanning the gap. CDR3 length: 15 amino acids. The full variable domain, in which reference TRBV9 and TRBJ1-5 provide the parts outside the CDR3, is DSGVTQTPKHLITATGQRVTLRCSPRSGDLSVYWYQQSLDQGLQFLIQYYNGEERAKGNILERFSAQQFPDLHSELNLSSLELGDSALYFCASSVAGGRGQPQHFGDGTRLSIL.